Here is one TCR beta chain with its context. Its antigen specificity is not known. No much larger clonotype is one base removed from it; base qualities were not supplied. Systemically healthy Caucasian individuals from Russia, around 38 in total and aged about 6 to 100 years, were included as donors. Each donor gave about 9.7 milliliters of peripheral blood, drawn into EDTA-treated Vacutainer tubes. Ficoll-Paque density-gradient centrifugation was used to isolate PBMCs, with at least 6 million per sample. Trizol reagent was used to extract total RNA from the PBMCs, yielding at least 6 micrograms per sample. For every donor, an aliquot of PBMCs went through flow cytometry to measure the percentages of naive CD45RAhigh/CD27high T cells. Receptors were amplified or captured by 5' RACE. Instrument on record: Illumina HiSeq 2500. A second roughly 6 to 12 cycle PCR used a sample-barcoded 5' primer and a J-beta primer mix. A template-switch 5' adaptor carrying 12 random nucleotides introduced a unique molecular identifier onto each TCR beta cDNA molecule. Each sample yielded at least 3 million CDR3-containing paired-end reads. All of the RNA was converted into first-strand cDNA using the Mint cDNA synthesis kit, with a TRBC-specific oligonucleotide serving as the primer. All cDNA was treated with uracil-DNA glycosylase and then went through a first 18-cycle PCR with the universal primers M1SS and BC2_uni_R. As for how the authors treated the data: For normalization, 1 million high-quality reads, each with a distinct molecular identifier, were randomly selected from each sample. Instead of being binned into consensus sequences, reads that shared molecular identifiers were thrown out. MiTCR, with a Q25 quality threshold and the strictest error-elimination algorithm, was used for CDR3 identification, clonotype clustering and error correction. A nonparametric unseen species model with Euler transformation was used to estimate lower-bound total TCR beta diversity. TCRdb redid the processing of the public reads, applying fastp at Q25 and MiXCR, and retained in-frame beta chains. Rows are unified per CDR3 protein, each entry keeping the most common DNA and genes. The V and J calls, along with clone size, are taken from TCRdb and not from the paper's own processing. Recorded for this sample are 700,000 to 950,000 distinct CDR3 sequences; roughly 45% of them occurred a single time. Roughly 20% of the sample comes from the top ten.

V is trimmed back by 6 bases and J by 0 bases, and the junction contains 5 bases that no gene match accounts for. The CDR3 starts with the cysteine, ends with the phenylalanine, and has 16 residues. The CDR3 DNA has 48 bases and is translated from base 1. This sample stems from a study of blood T cells in healthy people across ages (dated by TCRdb to the mid-2010s). Study-level background: Template switching captured roughly one uniquely barcoded TCR beta cDNA molecule per two T cells in model experiments. Four age groups were formed from the donors: young (average approximately 17 years), middle-aged (approximately 40), aged (roughly 56) and long-lived (roughly 81). The study measured age-related changes in TCR beta repertoire diversity using deep sequencing normalized with unique cDNA molecular identifiers. Using the same blood draw, the study looked at two additional independent replicas of 1 million unique cDNA reads for two donors, one aged 18 to 30 and the other aged 80 or older. Donors of different ages were randomly distributed across sequencing lanes to avoid experimental bias. Paper-wide results and their limitations: Estimates of total diversity based on one million sequenced T cells were regarded as lower bounds and as underestimates. The percentage of naive T cells measured by flow cytometry correlated strongly with observed TCR beta diversity. Observed TCR beta diversity per million T cells fell roughly linearly with age, and a significant reduction was already apparent by age around 40. Because donor CMV infection status was unknown, age-related changes in expanded clonotypes were potentially confounded. Bulk unsorted PBMC profiling prevented conclusive comparison of naive and antigen-experienced compartments. Compared with the aged group, more naive CD4+ T cells, fewer expanded clones and increased TCR diversity were shown by the long-lived group, suggesting age selection.

The rearrangement combines TRBV12-3 or TRBV12-4 with TRBJ1-4, with 9 bases matching TRBD1. The sample comprised blood. The clonotype comes from a woman aged 55 to 70 in good health. This receptor carries the CDR3 CASRIGQGTTNEKLFF. Here is the DNA: TGTGCCAGCAGAATCGGACAGGGGACAACTAATGAAAAACTGTTTTTT.